Following are 7 T cell receptor beta chains from one sample sequenced in a study of T cells in Graves' hyperthyroidism and ophthalmopathy. Template material for amplifying TCR beta CDR3 regions consisted of RNA transcripts. TCR CDR3 regions were first amplified by RT-PCR with HTBI primers. Via MiXCR, TCRdb re-called the multiplex PCR reads, giving one row per CDR3 protein. The data show more than 500,000 distinct CDR3 sequences, 16% seen once. The sample consisted of blood. The origin of the receptors is a woman aged 25-40 years with Graves' ophthalmopathy.

This clonotype was observed a handful of times. V is TRBV10-3 and J is TRBJ2-7, with TRBD1 matching over 12 bases. Germline assignment: CDR1 ENHRY and CDR2 SYGVKD. V dropped 5 bases and J dropped 7; count of bases not matched to a gene: 9. This CDR3 spans 15 amino acids. The CDR3 DNA sequence: TGTGCCATCAGTTCCCTGGGGGACAGGGGGCTGGAGCAGTACTTC. Its protein is CAISSLGDRGLEQYF.

This clonotype was found a few times. V usage is TRBV5-5 and J usage is TRBJ2-7; D gene uncertain. The CDR3 runs 12 residues. The V end lost 5 bases, the J end lost 2 bases, and 8 bases lay between the germline ends. CDR1 and CDR2 from the germline V gene are SGHKS and YYEKEE (reference sequence). The CDR3 bases are TGTGCCAGCAGAGGGATAGCCTACGAGCAGTACTTC. Encoded protein: CASRGIAYEQYF.

This clonotype appeared many times. The chain is built from TRBV28 and TRBJ2-1; 10 positions match TRBD1. CDR3 size: 13 residues. Germline V lookup: CDR1 MDHEN, CDR2 SYDVKM. Trimming at V came to 8 bases and at J to 6 bases, leaving 4 bases not matched to a gene. Here the CDR3 DNA reads TGTGCCAGCCACGACAGGGGGCTCAATGAGCAGTTCTTC. Translating gives CASHDRGLNEQFF.

This clonotype came up many times. The chain joins TRBV5-1 to TRBJ1-1; no clear D. The V gene's germline CDR1 is SGHRS and CDR2 YFSETQ. The CDR3 totals 15 residues. V was trimmed by 1 base and J by 6 bases, leaving 16 bases between them. The chain's CDR3 is CASSLNEPRYAEAFF. The CDR3 DNA reads TGCGCCAGCAGCTTGAATGAGCCCCGGTACGCTGAAGCTTTCTTT.

This clonotype has a count of ten or more. The genes are TRBV12-3 or TRBV12-4 and TRBJ2-7, with 8 nucleotides matching TRBD2. Trimming removed 5 bases from V and 0 bases from J; junction bases left unmatched: 6. The CDR3 sequence is 15 residues long. CDR3: CASSEVAGGSYEQYF. CDR3 sequence (DNA): TGTGCCAGCAGTGAGGTGGCGGGGGGCTCCTACGAGCAGTACTTC.

There are many counts of this clonotype. This chain links TRBV27 with TRBJ2-7, with D perhaps being TRBD1 or TRBD2 (5 bases each). The CDR3 is 16 amino acids. The ends were cut back, 0 bases at V and 2 bases at J, with 14 bases in the middle. Germline-derived CDR1 and CDR2 are MNHEY and SMNVEV (reference sequence). CDR3 amino acids: CASSLSEPGPTYEQYF. For the CDR3, the DNA is TGTGCCAGCAGTTTATCCGAACCGGGACCAACCTACGAGCAGTACTTC.

Only a few counts were recorded for this clonotype. This sequence joins TRBV24-1 and TRBJ2-1; no clear D gene. CDR1 is KGHDR and CDR2 is SFDVKD in the germline V gene. V lost 4 bases, J lost 0 bases, and 3 bases lay in between. There are 13 residues in the CDR3. The CDR3 DNA reads as TGTGCCACCAGTGAAACCTCCTACAATGAGCAGTTCTTC. It translates to CATSETSYNEQFF.